The 9 T cell receptor beta chains reported below all come from one sample, sequenced in a study of Ad26.COV2.S vaccination and SARS-CoV-2 variants. Treatment noted: about 20 received Ad26.COV2.S at low or high dose, single or two shots; 5 received placebo; per-sample allocation not given. Collection of samples fell on day 63 after the first vaccine or placebo injection. Sequencing was performed with immunoSEQ multiplex PCR; in TCRdb, only in-frame clones are kept and a portion is missing. This table holds roughly 350,000 clones, about 87% found once. The sequenced sample was peripheral blood, obtained in a trial of Ad26.COV2.S vaccine versus placebo. These receptors were collected from a person between 18 and 65 years old who received the Ad26.COV2.S COVID-19 vaccine or a placebo.

This rearrangement joins TRBV19 to TRBJ2-3; 8 positions agree with TRBD1. Germline CDR1 and CDR2: LNHDA and SQIVND (reference sequence). V was pared by 3 bases and J by 2 bases, with 1 base of the junction left unmatched. The CDR3 spans 14 residues. The CDR3 here is CASSIQGATDTQYF. The CDR3 nucleotides read TGTGCCAGTAGTATTCAGGGGGCCACAGATACGCAGTATTTT.

This clone has a handful of counts. The genes are TRBV5-4 and TRBJ1-5, with D unclear. The CDR3 extends over 13 amino acids. Trimming cost V 4 bases and J 6 bases, with 11 bases left between them. Germline CDR1 is SGHNT and CDR2 is YYREEE (reference sequence). CDR3 DNA: TGTGCCAGCAGCCTCGATTATAGTCAGCCCCAGCATTTT. Encoded protein: CASSLDYSQPQHF.

V is TRBV9 and J is TRBJ2-1; weak D call: TRBD2 (6 bases). CDR1 SGDLS and CDR2 YYNGEE come from the germline V gene. V lost 4 bases and J lost 11, with 13 bases in between. The CDR3 is made up of 12 amino acids. CDR3 in DNA: TGTGCCAGCAGCACGGGGGACTCCCAGCAGTTCTTC. It encodes CASSTGDSQQFF.

This chain links TRBV18 with TRBJ1-2, with 8 bases matching TRBD1. V lost 6 bases, J lost 3 bases, and 6 bases stayed unmatched. CDR1 KGHSH and CDR2 LQKENI come from the germline V gene. This CDR3 has 14 amino acids. In DNA form, the CDR3 reads TGTGCCAGCTCGCCCACGACAGGGGACTATGGCTACACCTTC. Translated: CASSPTTGDYGYTF.

The V gene is TRBV3-1 (or the pseudogene TRBV3-2), the J gene TRBJ2-1, with TRBD1 matching over 12 bases. From germline, CDR1 is LGHDT and CDR2 YNNKEL (reference sequence). The CDR3 extends over 17 amino acids. Trimming removed 1 base from V and 8 bases from J; junction bases left unmatched: 9. CDR3 DNA: TGTGCCAGCAGCCAAGTCATGGCGGGACAGGGGGCTGATGAGCAGTTCTTC. This encodes CASSQVMAGQGADEQFF.

CDR3 residues: CASSIDLDLWGNYGYTF. The CDR3 DNA sequence: TGTGCCAGTAGTATAGATCTCGACCTATGGGGGAACTATGGCTACACCTTC. The chain recombines TRBV19 with TRBJ1-2; a possible D gene is TRBD1 (5 bases). Germline V lookup: CDR1 LNHDA, CDR2 SQIVND (reference sequence). The CDR3 runs 17 residues. Trimming stripped 0 bases from V and 2 bases from J, with 16 bases between.

The genes are TRBV2 and TRBJ1-2, with 10 bases aligning to TRBD1. V shed 6 bases and J 1 base; nucleotides not matched to a gene: 11. CDR3 size: 17 residues. Germline assignment: CDR1 SNHLY and CDR2 FYNNEI. In DNA form, the CDR3 reads TGTGCCAGCAGGGGCGCGGGACAGGGGAATCTTAACTATGGCTACACCTTC. Its protein is CASRGAGQGNLNYGYTF.

V and J are TRBV28 and TRBJ1-1; no definite D call. Germline V gives CDR1 MDHEN, CDR2 SYDVKM. Trimming cost V 2 bases and J 0 bases, with 10 bases left between them. CDR3 length equals 15 residues. The CDR3 is CASSLMRPMNTEAFF. CDR3 DNA: TGTGCCAGCAGTTTAATGAGACCAATGAACACTGAAGCTTTCTTT.

The rearrangement links TRBV12-3 or TRBV12-4 to TRBJ1-2; D uncertain. CDR3 length: 11 amino acids. The germline V and J ends were trimmed by 4 bases and 5 bases, with 5 bases remaining between them. CDR3 sequence (DNA): TGTGCCAGCAGTTCCCTATATGGCTACACCTTC. This translates into CASSSLYGYTF.